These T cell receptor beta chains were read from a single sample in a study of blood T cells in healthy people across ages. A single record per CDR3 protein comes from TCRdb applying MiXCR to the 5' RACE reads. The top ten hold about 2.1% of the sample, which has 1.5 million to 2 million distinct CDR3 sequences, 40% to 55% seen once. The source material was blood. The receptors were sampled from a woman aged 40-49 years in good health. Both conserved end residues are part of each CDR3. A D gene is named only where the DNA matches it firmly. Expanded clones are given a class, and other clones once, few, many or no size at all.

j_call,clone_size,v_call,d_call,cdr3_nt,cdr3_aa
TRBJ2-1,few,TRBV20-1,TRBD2,TGCAGTGCTAGAGAGACTAGCGGGGGGTTCCGTTACAGGGAGCAGTTCTTC,CSARETSGGFRYREQFF
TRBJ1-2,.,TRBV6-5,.,TGTGCCAGCACCTTGGGCGGGAGCAACTATGGCTACACCTTC,CASTLGGSNYGYTF
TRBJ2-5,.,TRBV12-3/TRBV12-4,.,TGTGCCAGCAGTTCAGTACTAGTTTTGTACTTC,CASSSVLVLYF
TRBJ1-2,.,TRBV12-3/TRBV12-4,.,TGTGCCAGCAGCCTCCGGGGAGGAGGGAACTATGGCTACACCTTC,CASSLRGGGNYGYTF
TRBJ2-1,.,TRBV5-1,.,TGCGCCAGCAGCTTGTCCCCAGGGGACAATGAGCAGTTCTTC,CASSLSPGDNEQFF
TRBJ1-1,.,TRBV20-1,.,TGCAGCGCCGTTGGGGGGAGAACTGAAGCTTTCTTT,CSAVGGRTEAFF
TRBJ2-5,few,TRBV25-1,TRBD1,TGTGCCAGCAGTGCGACAGGGGACTACCAAGAGACCCAGTACTTC,CASSATGDYQETQYF
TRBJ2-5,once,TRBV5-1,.,TGCGCCAGCAGCTTAAGTTTGGGGGGAGAGACCCAGTACTTC,CASSLSLGGETQYF
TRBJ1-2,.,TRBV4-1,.,TGCGCCAGCAGCCAAGATCCAGGGGATGGCTACACCTTC,CASSQDPGDGYTF
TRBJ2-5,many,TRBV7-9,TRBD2,TGTGCCAGCAGCTCAGGACGTAGCGGGGGGGAACAAGAGACCCAGTACTTC,CASSSGRSGGEQETQYF
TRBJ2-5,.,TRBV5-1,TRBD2,TGCGCCAGCACTTGGGGTGTTCTAGCGGGGGTGGAGACCCAGTACTTC,CASTWGVLAGVETQYF
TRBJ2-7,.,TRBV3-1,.,TGTGCCAGCAGGCCCCAGACAGGATTGGGCGAGCAGTACTTC,CASRPQTGLGEQYF
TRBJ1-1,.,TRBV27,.,TGTGCCAGCCAAGATGGGGCGTCGGCTTTCTTT,CASQDGASAFF
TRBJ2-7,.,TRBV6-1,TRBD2,TGTGCCAGCAGTTCCCGGGGGGCTAGCGGGGTTTACAATGAGCAGTACTTC,CASSSRGASGVYNEQYF